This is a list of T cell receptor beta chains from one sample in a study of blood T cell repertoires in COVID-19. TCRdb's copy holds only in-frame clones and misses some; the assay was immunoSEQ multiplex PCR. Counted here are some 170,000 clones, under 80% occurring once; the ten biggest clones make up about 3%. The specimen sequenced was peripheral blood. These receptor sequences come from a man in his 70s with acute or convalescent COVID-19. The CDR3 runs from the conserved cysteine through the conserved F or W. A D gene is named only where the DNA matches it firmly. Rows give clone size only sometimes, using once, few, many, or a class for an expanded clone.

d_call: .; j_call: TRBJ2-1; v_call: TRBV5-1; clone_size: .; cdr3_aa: CASSLVTNNEQFF; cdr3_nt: TGCGCCAGCAGCTTGGTGACTAACAATGAGCAGTTCTTC
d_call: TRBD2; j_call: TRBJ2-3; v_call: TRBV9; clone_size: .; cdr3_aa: CDEYPKAGGRTDTQYF; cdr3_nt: TGTGACGAGTATCCGAAAGCGGGGGGGCGCACAGATACGCAGTATTTT
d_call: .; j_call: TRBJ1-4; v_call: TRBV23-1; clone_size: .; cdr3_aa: CASSQLGAFATNEKLFF; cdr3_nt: TGCGCCAGCAGTCAATTGGGGGCTTTCGCAACTAATGAAAAACTGTTTTTT
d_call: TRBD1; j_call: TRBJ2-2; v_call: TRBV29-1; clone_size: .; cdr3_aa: CSVGPTGAGELFF; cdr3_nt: TGCAGCGTGGGGCCGACAGGGGCCGGGGAGCTGTTTTTT
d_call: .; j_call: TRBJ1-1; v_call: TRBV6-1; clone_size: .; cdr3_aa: CASSDRGPYTEAFF; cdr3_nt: TGTGCCAGCAGTGACAGGGGCCCCTACACTGAAGCTTTCTTT
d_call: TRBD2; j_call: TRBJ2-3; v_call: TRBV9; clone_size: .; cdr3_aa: CASTRASGKSTDTQYF; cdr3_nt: TGTGCCAGCACCAGAGCTAGCGGGAAAAGCACAGATACGCAGTATTTT
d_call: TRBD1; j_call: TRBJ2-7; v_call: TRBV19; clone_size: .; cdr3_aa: CATSDRSGSYEQYF; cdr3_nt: TGTGCCACTTCGGACAGGTCGGGGTCCTACGAGCAGTACTTC
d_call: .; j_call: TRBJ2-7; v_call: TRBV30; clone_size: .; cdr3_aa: CAWTEKFGSSYEQYF; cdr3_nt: TGTGCCTGGACCGAGAAGTTCGGGAGCTCCTACGAGCAGTACTTC
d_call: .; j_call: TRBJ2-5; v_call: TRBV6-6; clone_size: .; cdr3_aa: CASSYLDSQETQYF; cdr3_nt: TGTGCCAGCAGTTACCTGGACAGCCAAGAGACCCAGTACTTC
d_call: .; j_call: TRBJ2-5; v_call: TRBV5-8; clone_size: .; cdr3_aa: CASSQGSTEGETQYF; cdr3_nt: TGTGCCAGCAGCCAAGGGTCAACAGAGGGTGAGACCCAGTACTTC
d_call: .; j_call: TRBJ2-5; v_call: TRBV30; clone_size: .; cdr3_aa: CAWRDKNQETQYF; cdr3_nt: TGTGCCTGGAGGGACAAGAACCAAGAGACCCAGTACTTC
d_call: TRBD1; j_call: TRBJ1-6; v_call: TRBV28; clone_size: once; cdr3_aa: CASSLGDRENSPLHF; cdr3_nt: TGTGCCAGCAGTTTAGGCGACAGGGAGAATTCACCCCTCCACTTT
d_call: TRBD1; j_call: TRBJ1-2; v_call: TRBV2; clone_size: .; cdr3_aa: CASSEGQGASGYTF; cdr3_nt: TGTGCCAGCAGTGAAGGACAGGGGGCGTCAGGCTACACCTTC
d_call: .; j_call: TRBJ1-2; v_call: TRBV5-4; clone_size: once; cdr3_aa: CASSPSQVEDGYTF; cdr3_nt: TGTGCCAGCAGCCCCTCACAGGTAGAGGATGGCTACACCTTC
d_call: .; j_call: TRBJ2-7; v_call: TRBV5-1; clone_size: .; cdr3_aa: CASSLAAGAISYEQYF; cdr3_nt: TGCGCCAGCAGCTTGGCAGCAGGGGCGATCTCCTACGAGCAGTACTTC
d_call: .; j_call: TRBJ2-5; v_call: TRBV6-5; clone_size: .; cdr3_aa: CASSYSLRGRTETQYF; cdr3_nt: TGTGCCAGCAGTTACTCGTTACGGGGGAGGACGGAGACCCAGTACTTC
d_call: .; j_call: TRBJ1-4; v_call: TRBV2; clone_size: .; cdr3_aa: CASRGGHFEKLFF; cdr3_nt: TGTGCCAGCAGGGGCGGACATTTTGAAAAACTGTTTTTT
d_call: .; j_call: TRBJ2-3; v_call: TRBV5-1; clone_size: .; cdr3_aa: CASSASGDIDTQYF; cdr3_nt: TGCGCCAGCAGCGCCTCGGGGGATATAGATACGCAGTATTTT
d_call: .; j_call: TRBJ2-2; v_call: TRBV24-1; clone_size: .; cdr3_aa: CATSAPGSANTGELFF; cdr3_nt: TGTGCCACCAGTGCCCCGGGTAGCGCGAACACCGGGGAGCTGTTTTTT
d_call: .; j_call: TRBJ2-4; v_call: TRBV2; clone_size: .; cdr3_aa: CASRESTSLAKNIQYF; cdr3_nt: TGTGCCAGCCGGGAGTCGACCTCCTTAGCCAAAAACATTCAGTACTTC